This T cell receptor beta chain was captured in a study of blood T cell repertoires in COVID-19. Whole-study context: Material from acute and convalescent COVID-19 was sourced from the United States, Italy and Spain.

The CDR3 sequence is 15 residues long. With V trimmed by 6 bases and J by 0 bases, 8 bases remained unmatched. CDR1 is SGHNT, CDR2 YYREEE, per germline (reference sequence). Profiled with immunoSEQ multiplex PCR; TCRdb holds only in-frame clones, not every one. The sample holds about 260,000 clones, more than 80% seen once. Those who participated ranged in age from about 18 to 95 years and resided in 24 US areas. Sequenced sample: PBMCs or T cells enriched from blood (not recorded which). The chain uses TRBV5-4 and TRBJ1-1, with 7 bases that match TRBD1. The source of this sequence is a woman aged 25 to 39 with acute COVID-19. The CDR3 sequence is CASTSGQEVNTEAFF. CDR3 in DNA: TGTGCCAGCACCTCCGGACAGGAAGTGAACACTGAAGCTTTCTTT.